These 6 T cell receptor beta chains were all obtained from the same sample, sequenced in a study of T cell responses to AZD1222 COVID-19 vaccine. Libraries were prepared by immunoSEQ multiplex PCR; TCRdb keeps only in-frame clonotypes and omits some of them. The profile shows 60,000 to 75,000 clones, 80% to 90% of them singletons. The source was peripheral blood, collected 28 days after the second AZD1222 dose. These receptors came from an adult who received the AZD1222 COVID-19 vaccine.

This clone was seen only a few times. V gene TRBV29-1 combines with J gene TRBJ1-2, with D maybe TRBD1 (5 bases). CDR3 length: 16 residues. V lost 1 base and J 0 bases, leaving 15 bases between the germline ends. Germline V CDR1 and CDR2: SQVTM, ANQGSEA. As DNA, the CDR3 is TGCAGCGTTGAAGTTCCAGGGATGGGAGCTAACTATGGCTACACCTTC. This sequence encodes CSVEVPGMGANYGYTF. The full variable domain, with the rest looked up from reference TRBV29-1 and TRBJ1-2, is SAVISQKPSRDICQRGTSLTIQCQVDSQVTMMFWYRQQPGQSLTLIATANQGSEATYESGFVIDKFPISRPNLTFSTLTVSNMSPEDSSIYLCSVEVPGMGANYGYTFGSGTRLTVV.

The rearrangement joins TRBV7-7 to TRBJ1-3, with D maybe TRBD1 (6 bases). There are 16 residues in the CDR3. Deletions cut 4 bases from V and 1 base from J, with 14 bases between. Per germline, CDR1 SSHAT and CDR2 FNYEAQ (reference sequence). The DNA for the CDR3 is TGTGCCAGCAGCTCGGGACAAGTAGGGTCTGGAAACACCATATATTTT. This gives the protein CASSSGQVGSGNTIYF.

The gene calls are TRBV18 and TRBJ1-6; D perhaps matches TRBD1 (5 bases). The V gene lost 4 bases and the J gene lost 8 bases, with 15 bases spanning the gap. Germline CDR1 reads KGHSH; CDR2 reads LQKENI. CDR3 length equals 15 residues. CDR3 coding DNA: TGTGCCAGCTCACGAATAAGGGGTCAAGATTCACCCCTCCACTTT. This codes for CASSRIRGQDSPLHF.

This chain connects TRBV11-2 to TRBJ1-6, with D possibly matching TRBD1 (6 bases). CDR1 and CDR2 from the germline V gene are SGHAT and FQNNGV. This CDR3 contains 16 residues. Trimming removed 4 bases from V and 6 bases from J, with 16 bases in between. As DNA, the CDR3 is TGTGCCAGCAGCTCTAGTCTTCGGACAGTTAATTCACCCCTCCACTTT. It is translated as CASSSSLRTVNSPLHF.

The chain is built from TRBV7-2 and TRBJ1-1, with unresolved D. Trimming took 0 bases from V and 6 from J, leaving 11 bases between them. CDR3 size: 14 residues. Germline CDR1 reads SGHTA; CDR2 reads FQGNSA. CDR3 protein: CASSLATAPPEAFF. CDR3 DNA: TGTGCCAGCAGCTTAGCCACAGCTCCTCCTGAAGCTTTCTTT. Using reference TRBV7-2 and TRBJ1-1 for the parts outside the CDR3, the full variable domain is GAGVSQSPSNKVTEKGKDVELRCDPISGHTALYWYRQSLGQGLEFLIYFQGNSAPDKSGLPSDRFSAERTGGSVSTLTIQRTQQEDSAVYLCASSLATAPPEAFFGQGTRLTVV.

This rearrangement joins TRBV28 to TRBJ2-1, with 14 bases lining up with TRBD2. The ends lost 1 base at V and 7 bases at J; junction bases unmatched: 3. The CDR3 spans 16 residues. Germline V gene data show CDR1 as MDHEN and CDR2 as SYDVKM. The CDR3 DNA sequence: TGTGCCAGCAGTTTATTCGGACTAGCGGGAGGTAATGAGCAGTTCTTC. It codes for CASSLFGLAGGNEQFF.